This T cell receptor beta chain stems from a study of cytotoxic CD8 clonotypes in ibrutinib-treated CLL. Study-wide findings and caveats: Public clonotypes (which were uncommon) either contracted or remained stable on treatment.

On this clone itself: Its cognate antigen is unknown.

Assay used: immunoSEQ multiplex PCR; TCRdb lists only in-frame clones, some missing. This sample has tens of thousands of clones, with 78% found just once. This specimen consisted of PBMCs, obtained before ibrutinib treatment. This TCR was sampled from a human donor with chronic lymphocytic leukemia.

CDR3 DNA: TGTGCCAGTAGTATATCGGGACAGGGAGCCTACGAGCAGTACTTC. Its protein is CASSISGQGAYEQYF. V and J are TRBV19 and TRBJ2-7; 9 bases map to TRBD1. V was pared by 2 bases and J by 2 bases, with 4 bases of the junction left unmatched. Germline V gene lookup returns CDR1 LNHDA and CDR2 SQIVND (reference sequence). CDR3 size: 15 residues.